This TCR beta chain was sequenced during a study of T cell repertoires in cytomegalovirus infection (dated by TCRdb to 2018 to 2020). Context from the whole study: The peptide stimulations were aimed at well-studied HLA-B-restricted epitopes as well as recently identified HLA-C-restricted CMV epitopes, whose presentation resists viral immunomodulation. The HLA type of each donor mattered for the analysis, because public TCR beta signatures pointed to carriage of CMV infection along with the matching HLA type. What the study reported, not specific to this receptor: In both this cohort and an independent cohort of more than 350 donors, the cumulative frequency of public TCR beta family members distinguished carriers of CMV infection plus the relevant HLA type. The ex vivo response was dominated by HLA-C-restricted CMV-specific TCR beta clonotypes, which also provided the single most frequent clonotype in two of eight donors.

There are a few counts of this clonotype. Its recognized antigen is unknown. No much larger clone exists at a distance of one base, and base qualities are not known. Sequencing used an Illumina HiSeq 1500. TCRdb took the public reads, trimmed them with fastp at Q25, ran MiXCR for clone calling and kept in-frame beta chains. Under each unique CDR3 protein, matching rows form one entry showing the most common genes and DNA. The sample has 900,000 to 950,000 distinct CDR3 sequences on record, roughly 31% of them singletons. The ten largest account for around 15% of the sample. This sample's treatment or condition label indicates: in vitro stimulation with specific CMV peptide epitopes to enrich CMV-specific T cells. V was cut back by 0 bases and J by 1 base, leaving a gap of 17 bases between them. Taken from cysteine to phenylalanine, the CDR3 has 17 residues. This entry keeps only the CDR3 DNA: 51 bases, framed from base 1. From the germline V gene (reference sequence), CDR1 is SGHNT and CDR2 is YYREEE.

The specimen was cultured CD8+ T cells from PBMCs, collected from culture after CMV antigen stimulation. In this chain, TRBV5-4 is recombined with TRBJ2-7, with the D gene possibly TRBD1 or TRBD2, each one fitting 5 bases. This TCR was sampled from a human donor in good health (CMV status not recorded). Some clones in this sample may be carry-over from other donors' samples. The CDR3 amino acid sequence is: CASSLGHPGRESYEQYF. In nucleotides, the sequence is TGTGCCAGCAGCTTGGGCCACCCGGGACGCGAGTCCTACGAGCAGTACTTC.